A selection of T cell receptor beta chains follows, all from one sample in a study of T cells in Graves' hyperthyroidism and ophthalmopathy. TCRdb fed the multiplex PCR reads into MiXCR, producing one record per CDR3 protein. Among about 640,000 distinct CDR3 sequences listed, 20% were seen once. Sequenced: blood. The receptors shown here come from a man younger than 40 with Graves' ophthalmopathy. The CDR3 runs from the conserved cysteine through the conserved F or W. The D gene is left open where the match is weak. A row's size may be missing; if present it is once, few, many or a size class.

>TRBV6-2/TRBV6-3|TRBJ2-1|few|TRBD2
TGTGCCAGCAGAAAAGGGAAGAGTAGCGGGAGGGATAACAATGAGCAGTTCTTC
CASRKGKSSGRDNNEQFF
>TRBV13|TRBJ2-2|-|-
TGTGCCAGCAGCCCCCCGGACCCCGGGGAGCTGTTTTTT
CASSPPDPGELFF
>TRBV28|TRBJ2-7|few|TRBD1
TGTGCCAGCAGAACGTCCGGGACAGGGTTCTACGAGCAGTACTTC
CASRTSGTGFYEQYF
>TRBV30|TRBJ2-3|few|-
TGTGCCTGGAGTGTAGGCCCGGGGGATACGCAGTATTTT
CAWSVGPGDTQYF
>TRBV25-1|TRBJ2-1|once|-
TGTGCCAGCAGTGAATATGGCCCACTAGATGAGTTGCGGAATGAGCAGTTCTTC
CASSEYGPLDELRNEQFF
>TRBV29-1|TRBJ2-2|-|TRBD2
TGCAGCGTTGAAGTAGCGGGAGGGCCGTTCACCGGGGAGCTGTTTTTT
CSVEVAGGPFTGELFF
>TRBV28|TRBJ2-4|-|-
TGTGCCAGCAGTCCCCCGAGAAACATTCAGTACTTC
CASSPPRNIQYF
>TRBV7-2|TRBJ2-1|few|-
TGTGCCAGCAGCTTAGCTGGGGCCCCAAAGTACTATGAGCAGTTCTTC
CASSLAGAPKYYEQFF
>TRBV29-1|TRBJ1-6|-|-
TGCAGCGTTCGACAGAGTTGGAATTCACCCCTCCACTTT
CSVRQSWNSPLHF
>TRBV11-2|TRBJ2-7|-|-
TGTGCCAGCAGCCTCCGGAACTACGAGCAGTACTTC
CASSLRNYEQYF